These 26 T cell receptor beta chains originate from one sample sequenced in a study of blood T cells in healthy people across ages. It was with a sample-barcoded 5' primer and a J-beta primer mix that a second PCR of roughly 7 to 12 cycles was run. TCRdb redid the calling of the 5' RACE reads with MiXCR, one entry per CDR3 protein. The sample includes roughly 800,000 distinct CDR3 sequences, 58% seen only once; the top ten take about 20%. Sequencing was performed on blood. The source is a man under 40 in good health.

V usage is TRBV28 and J usage is TRBJ2-3; a possible D gene is TRBD2 (6 bases). V was shortened by 7 bases and J by 2 bases, with 16 bases between the two germline ends. CDR3 size: 15 residues. In germline, CDR1 is MDHEN, CDR2 SYDVKM. The CDR3: CASTGTGALTDTQYF. CDR3 bases: TGTGCCAGCACTGGAACGGGAGCCCTCACAGATACGCAGTATTTT.

The chain recombines TRBV7-2 with TRBJ2-3; D unresolved. Germline V gene data show CDR1 as SGHTA and CDR2 as FQGNSA. The CDR3 totals 16 residues. The ends were cut back, 10 bases at V and 0 bases at J, with 20 bases in the middle. CDR3 DNA: TGTGCCACCTACCGGAACTACCAGGCTAGCACAGATACGCAGTATTTT. The encoded protein is CATYRNYQASTDTQYF.

The V call is TRBV29-1, the J call TRBJ2-3; D is possibly TRBD1 (6 bases). The V gene lost 8 bases and the J gene lost 2 bases, with 17 bases spanning the gap. The CDR3 is 14 residues long. Per the germline V gene, CDR1 is SQVTM and CDR2 is ANQGSEA. This chain's CDR3 is CSFRDTTFTDTQYF. The DNA for the CDR3 is TGCAGCTTCCGGGACACTACCTTCACAGATACGCAGTATTTT.

The chain recombines TRBV29-1 with TRBJ2-5; a possible D gene is TRBD1 (6 bases). The V gene's germline CDR1 is SQVTM and CDR2 ANQGSEA. CDR3 length: 13 amino acids. V lost 5 bases to trimming and J lost 0 bases, with 10 bases between them. CDR3 residues: CSVRRDNQETQYF. CDR3 nucleotide sequence: TGCAGCGTTCGACGGGACAACCAAGAGACCCAGTACTTC.

This clonotype was seen a handful of times. The CDR3 coding sequence is TGCGCCAGCAGTCCTGGACAGGGGATGGAGACCCAGTACTTC. This encodes CASSPGQGMETQYF. This chain uses TRBV5-1 with TRBJ2-5, with 9 bases identical to TRBD1. With V trimmed by 5 bases and J by 5 bases, 7 bases remained unmatched. Germline V gene sequence: CDR1 SGHRS, CDR2 YFSETQ. This CDR3 is built from 14 residues.

CDR3 sequence: CASGLVLGNSGANVLTF. CDR3 nucleotides: TGTGCTAGTGGTTTGGTACTTGGCAACTCTGGGGCCAACGTCCTGACTTTC. The rearrangement joins TRBV12-5 to TRBJ2-6; D unresolved. V was clipped by 0 bases and J by 0 bases, with 9 bases between them. The CDR3 is 17 residues long. Germline CDR1 reads LGHNT; CDR2 reads FRNRAP.

The chain is built from TRBV3-1 and TRBJ1-1; D is possibly TRBD1 (5 bases). The CDR3 runs to 15 residues. V was cut by 4 bases and J by 3 bases, with 15 bases left in between. Germline CDR1 and CDR2: LGHDT and YNNKEL (reference sequence). For the CDR3, the DNA is TGTGCCAGCAGCCGGGGCCTCGCAGTGGACACTGAAGCTTTCTTT. Translating gives CASSRGLAVDTEAFF.

This clonotype was recorded a few times. The chain is built from TRBV5-1 and TRBJ2-5, with 7 bases aligning to TRBD1. J was trimmed by 2 bases and V by 3 bases; bases with no gene match: 10. Germline loops: CDR1 SGHRS, CDR2 YFSETQ. The CDR3 spans 16 residues. The CDR3 bases are TGCGCCAGCAGCTATAACTCATTGACAGGGCAAGAGACCCAGTACTTC. Translation gives CASSYNSLTGQETQYF.

This clonotype has only a few counts. The V call is TRBV6-1, the J call TRBJ1-2; D call uncertain. V was trimmed by 7 bases and J by 8 bases, leaving 14 bases between them. Germline V gene sequence: CDR1 MNHNS, CDR2 SASEGT. CDR3 length: 12 residues. CDR3 sequence: CASTREAGGYTF. CDR3 coding DNA: TGTGCCAGCACGCGAGAGGCGGGGGGCTACACCTTC.

Only a few counts were recorded for this clonotype. The gene calls are TRBV10-3 and TRBJ2-7; perhaps TRBD1 as D (6 bases). The germline gives CDR1 ENHRY, CDR2 SYGVKD. Trimming cost V 2 bases and J 3 bases, with 17 bases left between them. The CDR3 spans 16 residues. This chain's CDR3 is CAISEPQGSALYEQYF. CDR3 coding DNA: TGTGCCATCAGTGAGCCCCAGGGGAGCGCACTCTACGAGCAGTACTTC.

The chain employs TRBV12-3 or TRBV12-4 and TRBJ2-3; possible D gene TRBD2, 6 bases. The ends were cut back, 3 bases at V and 5 bases at J, with 18 bases in the middle. The CDR3 spans 16 residues. CDR3 sequence reads: CASSLTSGGPGDTQYF. The CDR3 DNA sequence: TGTGCCAGCAGTTTGACCAGCGGAGGGCCGGGAGATACGCAGTATTTT.

In this sample, this clonotype turned up a few times. The V call is TRBV7-2, the J call TRBJ2-4; TRBD1 aligns across 7 bases. Near its end, the DNA agrees better with TRBJ2-7, so the J call may be wrong. CDR1 SGHTA and CDR2 FQGNSA come from the germline V gene. The CDR3 extends over 14 amino acids. CDR3 region: CASSLTGQRYEQYF. The CDR3, as DNA: TGTGCCAGCAGCTTAACGGGACAGAGATACGAGCAGTACTTC.

V is TRBV7-2 and J is TRBJ2-7; 9 bases match TRBD2. Per the germline V gene, CDR1 is SGHTA and CDR2 is FQGNSA. This CDR3 spans 15 amino acids. V gave up 1 base and J gave up 2 bases; unmatched junction bases: 3. The CDR3 loop reads CASSLVPSGTYEQYF. In nucleotides, the CDR3 is TGTGCCAGCAGCTTAGTGCCTAGCGGGACCTACGAGCAGTACTTC.

This sequence joins TRBV9 and TRBJ2-7, with D maybe TRBD2 (6 bases). Germline CDR1 reads SGDLS; CDR2 reads YYNGEE. The CDR3 runs to 16 residues. Deletions cut 3 bases from V and 2 bases from J, with 18 bases between. CDR3 amino acids: CASSAGGGSGTYEQYF. Written as DNA, the CDR3 is TGTGCCAGCAGCGCCGGAGGAGGGAGCGGTACCTACGAGCAGTACTTC. The full variable domain, with the rest looked up from reference TRBV9 and TRBJ2-7, is DSGVTQTPKHLITATGQRVTLRCSPRSGDLSVYWYQQSLDQGLQFLIQYYNGEERAKGNILERFSAQQFPDLHSELNLSSLELGDSALYFCASSAGGGSGTYEQYFGPGTRLTVT.

This chain links TRBV4-2 with TRBJ2-7; 7 bases map to TRBD2. This CDR3 has 16 amino acids. Germline loops: CDR1 LGHNA, CDR2 YNFKEQ. With 0 bases clipped from V and 1 base from J, the junction kept 6 bases outside the gene matches. For the CDR3, the DNA is TGTGCCAGCAGCCAAGATACATCTAGCGGATCCTACGAGCAGTACTTC. This codes for CASSQDTSSGSYEQYF.

This chain links TRBV7-2 with TRBJ2-7, with D possibly matching TRBD2 (6 bases). Trimming left V 1 base short and J 4 bases short, with 14 bases between. The germline gives CDR1 SGHTA, CDR2 FQGNSA. The CDR3 is 15 residues long. The CDR3 nucleotides are TGTGCCAGCAGCTTAGACAGTGTCGGGAGATACGAGCAGTACTTC. This gives the protein CASSLDSVGRYEQYF. The full variable domain, in which reference TRBV7-2 and TRBJ2-7 provide the parts outside the CDR3, is GAGVSQSPSNKVTEKGKDVELRCDPISGHTALYWYRQSLGQGLEFLIYFQGNSAPDKSGLPSDRFSAERTGGSVSTLTIQRTQQEDSAVYLCASSLDSVGRYEQYFGPGTRLTVT.

The chain links TRBV4-2 to TRBJ1-2; D unclear. Germline loops: CDR1 LGHNA, CDR2 YNFKEQ. The V end was cut by 0 bases, the J end by 7 bases, with 24 bases between. CDR3 length: 18 residues. CDR3 DNA sequence: TGTGCCAGCAGCCAAGATATCGGAGACTCCAGCTGGGCAAGTGGCTACACCTTC. It translates to CASSQDIGDSSWASGYTF.

The chain links TRBV3-1 to TRBJ1-2; no definite D call. The CDR3 is 13 residues long. The V end was cut by 0 bases, the J end by 7 bases, with 9 bases between. In germline, CDR1 is LGHDT, CDR2 YNNKEL (reference sequence). In DNA form, the CDR3 reads TGTGCCAGCAGCCAAGAGGGGTCCGGTGGCTACACCTTC. It yields the protein CASSQEGSGGYTF.

This clonotype was seen a few times. DNA for the CDR3: TGTGCCACCAGTGACCCCCTCGACAGTCAAGAGACCCAGTACTTC. Encoded protein: CATSDPLDSQETQYF. V usage is TRBV24-1 and J usage is TRBJ2-5, with D possibly TRBD1 on 5 matching bases. This CDR3 is 15 amino acids long. Trimming cost V 4 bases and J 2 bases, with 13 bases left between them. Germline CDR1 and CDR2: KGHDR and SFDVKD.

This sequence joins TRBV7-2 and TRBJ2-1; tentative D call: TRBD2 (6 bases). CDR1 is SGHTA and CDR2 is FQGNSA in the germline V gene. There are 16 residues in the CDR3. Trimming pared 0 bases from V and 1 base from J, leaving 10 bases between. CDR3 region: CASSLARGTSYNEQFF. In DNA, the CDR3 is TGTGCCAGCAGCTTAGCTCGCGGGACTTCCTACAATGAGCAGTTCTTC.

The chain couples TRBV6-5 to TRBJ1-4, with D perhaps TRBD1 (5 bases). The CDR3 extends over 13 amino acids. CDR1 and CDR2 (germline): MNHEY, SVGAGI. Trimming shortened V by 8 bases and J by 8 bases, and 15 bases separated the two germline ends. CDR3 residues: CASGGGKGEKLFF. The CDR3 DNA follows: TGTGCCAGCGGTGGGGGAAAAGGAGAAAAACTGTTTTTT.

J is TRBJ2-1 and V is TRBV3-1; 7 nucleotides align to TRBD2. The CDR3 is 15 residues long. Trimming cost V 2 bases and J 6 bases; bases outside gene matches: 7. Germline V gene lookup returns CDR1 LGHDT and CDR2 YNNKEL (reference sequence). The CDR3 coding sequence is TGTGCCAGCAGCCAAAGCCTCGGACTAGGCAATGAGCAGTTCTTC. Protein: CASSQSLGLGNEQFF.

The chain has TRBV4-3 and TRBJ1-1; no reliable D call. The CDR3 covers 13 residues. Trimming took 0 bases from V and 5 from J, leaving 7 bases between them. The germline CDR1 and CDR2 sequences are LGHNA and YSLEER. The CDR3 sequence is CASSQDLGTEAFF. CDR3 DNA: TGCGCCAGCAGCCAAGATCTGGGGACTGAAGCTTTCTTT.

The rearrangement links TRBV28 to TRBJ1-2; 9 bases match TRBD1. The length of the CDR3 is 14 residues. Germline assignment: CDR1 MDHEN and CDR2 SYDVKM. The junction had 6 bases not matched to a gene; V was cut back by 6 bases and J by 4 bases. The CDR3 coding sequence is TGTGCCAGCAGGCGGTTGGGACAGGGCTATGGCTACACCTTC. As protein: CASRRLGQGYGYTF.

The V and J genes are TRBV28 and TRBJ2-7; 7 bases match TRBD2. Germline V lookup: CDR1 MDHEN, CDR2 SYDVKM. The length of the CDR3 is 13 residues. The V segment lost 6 bases and the J segment 10 bases; nucleotides outside the gene matches: 12. The DNA of the CDR3 is TGTGCCAGCAGCCGTAGCGGGCCGGATATTCAGTACTTC. Protein product: CASSRSGPDIQYF.

The DNA for the CDR3 is TGCAGTGCTAGAGTTTCCCCAGGGTTCACTGAAGCTTTCTTT. It codes for CSARVSPGFTEAFF. This chain uses TRBV20-1 with TRBJ1-1; D perhaps matches TRBD1 (5 bases). This CDR3 comprises 14 residues. CDR1 is DFQATT, CDR2 SNEGSKA, per germline (reference sequence). The V end was cut by 1 base, the J end by 4 bases, with 13 bases between.